This is a list of T cell receptor beta chains from one sample in a study of cytomegalovirus exposure and HLA in healthy donors. The protocol was immunoSEQ multiplex PCR, while the TCRdb copy is restricted to in-frame clones and leaves out a portion. The sample shows about 83,000 clones, roughly 95% of them seen only once. Input material: PBMCs. Every receptor here comes from a woman between 18 and 29 years old in good health and CMV-seronegative. Both conserved end residues are part of each CDR3. The order of the fields is CDR3 length, clone size, J gene, V gene, CDR3 protein. Size is omitted from some rows. Given values are once, few, many or a class for expanded clones.

CDR3 length: 15; clone size: -; J gene: TRBJ1-5; V gene: TRBV7-2; CDR3 protein: CASSGADRGRQPQHF
CDR3 length: 16; clone size: -; J gene: TRBJ2-3; V gene: TRBV7-9; CDR3 protein: CASSLEVAGFTDTQYF
CDR3 length: 17; clone size: -; J gene: TRBJ2-7; V gene: TRBV28; CDR3 protein: CASSSRDRPLSSYEQYF
CDR3 length: 13; clone size: -; J gene: TRBJ2-5; V gene: TRBV19; CDR3 protein: CASRGASQETQYF
CDR3 length: 15; clone size: -; J gene: TRBJ2-1; V gene: TRBV5-1; CDR3 protein: CASLLGGGSLGEQFF
CDR3 length: 15; clone size: once; J gene: TRBJ1-2; V gene: TRBV14; CDR3 protein: CASSHTRQANYGYTF
CDR3 length: 16; clone size: -; J gene: TRBJ2-5; V gene: TRBV7-9; CDR3 protein: CASSHPSGRFQETQYF
CDR3 length: 13; clone size: -; J gene: TRBJ2-1; V gene: TRBV29-1; CDR3 protein: CSVSRERGSEQFF
CDR3 length: 13; clone size: -; J gene: TRBJ2-5; V gene: TRBV29-1; CDR3 protein: CSVRGPEGETQYF
CDR3 length: 16; clone size: -; J gene: TRBJ2-3; V gene: TRBV5-4; CDR3 protein: CASSLQPGQGTDTQYF
CDR3 length: 16; clone size: -; J gene: TRBJ1-4; V gene: TRBV6-5; CDR3 protein: CASSYSSQGPNEKLFF
CDR3 length: 12; clone size: -; J gene: TRBJ2-7; V gene: TRBV5-6; CDR3 protein: CASSFSSYEQYF
CDR3 length: 15; clone size: -; J gene: TRBJ2-2; V gene: TRBV2; CDR3 protein: CASRGTSGTAGELFF
CDR3 length: 14; clone size: -; J gene: TRBJ2-5; V gene: TRBV7-2; CDR3 protein: CASSLGTRGETQYF
CDR3 length: 14; clone size: -; J gene: TRBJ2-3; V gene: TRBV5-1; CDR3 protein: CASFPQTSTDTQYF
CDR3 length: 11; clone size: -; J gene: TRBJ1-2; V gene: TRBV2; CDR3 protein: CARNWEGGYTF
CDR3 length: 16; clone size: -; J gene: TRBJ1-1; V gene: TRBV5-1; CDR3 protein: CASSLRQGAPNTEAFF
CDR3 length: 16; clone size: -; J gene: TRBJ2-1; V gene: TRBV6-5; CDR3 protein: CASSYGLQNSYNEQFF
CDR3 length: 16; clone size: -; J gene: TRBJ2-1; V gene: TRBV6-4; CDR3 protein: CASSIHRYPSYNEQFF
CDR3 length: 15; clone size: -; J gene: TRBJ2-1; V gene: TRBV14; CDR3 protein: CASSPSGSENREQFF
CDR3 length: 14; clone size: few; J gene: TRBJ1-5; V gene: TRBV10-3; CDR3 protein: CAIRATGSDQPQHF
CDR3 length: 16; clone size: -; J gene: TRBJ2-1; V gene: TRBV7-9; CDR3 protein: CASSLLAGGPHNEQFF